This TCR beta chain was sequenced during a study of CD8+CD57+ T cells in acquired aplastic anemia. The trim removed 3 bases at V and 7 bases at J, leaving 1 base unmatched. Germline V gene sequence: CDR1 LGHDT, CDR2 YNNKEL (reference sequence). The CDR3 runs 13 residues. Individuals selected for sequencing had exhibited CD8+CD57+ cell expansion on flow cytometry. Genomic DNA, serving as template, underwent TCR beta VDJ and CDR3 profiling. From the reads, TCRdb called clonotypes with MiXCR, one entry per CDR3 protein. The sample includes 150,000 to 200,000 distinct CDR3 sequences, around 43% of them seen just once. There are many counts of this clonotype.

This chain connects TRBV3-1 to TRBJ1-2, with 11 positions matching TRBD1. The receptor's source is a human donor with aplastic anemia. The sample comprised sorted CD4+, CD8+, or CD8+CD57+ T cells (not recorded which) from PBMCs. This CDR3 is CASSHGQGAGYTF. The CDR3 DNA sequence: TGTGCCAGCAGCCACGGACAGGGGGCTGGCTACACCTTC.